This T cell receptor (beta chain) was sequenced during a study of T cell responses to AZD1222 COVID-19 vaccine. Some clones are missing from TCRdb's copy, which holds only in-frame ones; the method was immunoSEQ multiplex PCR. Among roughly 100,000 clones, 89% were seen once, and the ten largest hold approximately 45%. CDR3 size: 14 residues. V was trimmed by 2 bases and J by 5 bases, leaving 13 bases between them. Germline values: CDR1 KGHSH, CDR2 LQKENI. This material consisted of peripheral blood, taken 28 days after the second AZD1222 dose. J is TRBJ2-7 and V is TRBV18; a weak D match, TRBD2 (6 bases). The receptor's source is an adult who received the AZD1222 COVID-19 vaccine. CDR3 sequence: CASSPGMEGHEQYF. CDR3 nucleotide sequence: TGTGCCAGCTCACCAGGAATGGAGGGTCACGAGCAGTACTTC.